These T cell receptor beta chains were read from a single sample in a study of OX40 agonist ivuxolimab in advanced cancers. Here immunoSEQ multiplex PCR was the method, and the copy in TCRdb shows in-frame clones only, minus some. Seen here are about 68,000 clones, roughly 83% observed once, and the top ten hold 1.4%. The material was CD4+ or CD8+ T cells sorted from blood, obtained in a trial of the OX40 agonist ivuxolimab. Receptors originate from an adult with an advanced solid tumor such as melanoma, head and neck, liver or kidney cancer. Each CDR3 is given with its conserved first and last residue. The order of the fields is clone size, CDR3 length, V gene, J gene, D gene, CDR3 protein, CDR3 DNA. The D gene is left open where the match is weak. Only some rows state a clone size, as once, few, many or a class for expanded clones.

.	19	TRBV10-1	TRBJ2-1	TRBD1	CAKRFETGGSWVPYNEQFF	TGCGCCAAGAGATTCGAGACAGGGGGATCCTGGGTCCCGTACAATGAGCAGTTCTTC
.	11	TRBV28	TRBJ1-1	.	CASSLRFEAFF	TGTGCCAGCAGTCTCAGATTTGAAGCTTTCTTT
once	16	TRBV4-2	TRBJ1-6	.	CASSQDSTVYNSPLHF	TGTGCCAGCAGCCAAGATTCAACAGTCTATAATTCACCCCTCCACTTT
.	15	TRBV5-5	TRBJ2-3	.	CASSLLGLSTDTQYF	TGTGCCAGCAGCTTGCTGGGTTTGAGCACAGATACGCAGTATTTT
.	14	TRBV19	TRBJ2-7	.	CASRRGGIDYEQYF	TGTGCCAGTAGAAGAGGGGGGATTGACTACGAGCAGTACTTC
.	15	TRBV5-8	TRBJ2-7	TRBD1	CASSKTGARAWEQYF	TGTGCCAGCAGCAAGACAGGGGCGCGCGCCTGGGAGCAGTACTTC
.	15	TRBV19	TRBJ1-6	TRBD1	CASSIVDRINSPLHF	TGTGCCAGTAGTATTGTGGACAGGATTAATTCACCCCTCCACTTT
few	16	TRBV6-5	TRBJ2-7	.	CASSYGSRGSTYEQYF	TGTGCCAGCAGTTACGGTTCGAGGGGGTCGACCTACGAGCAGTACTTC
.	14	TRBV7-6	TRBJ1-3	.	CASSARSSGNTIYF	TGTGCCAGCAGCGCCAGGAGCTCTGGAAACACCATATATTTT
few	17	TRBV6-1	TRBJ2-3	TRBD2	CASSERGRRGALDTQYF	TGTGCCAGCAGTGAACGAGGTCGGCGGGGGGCCCTGGATACGCAGTATTTT
once	14	TRBV6-6	TRBJ1-5	.	CASSYKGQDQPQHF	TGTGCCAGCAGTTACAAGGGGCAAGATCAGCCCCAGCATTTT
.	14	TRBV6-6	TRBJ1-4	.	CASSWGGEGEKLFF	TGTGCCAGCAGCTGGGGGGGGGAAGGAGAAAAACTGTTTTTT
.	14	TRBV2	TRBJ1-5	.	CASSVGGINQPQHF	TGTGCCAGCAGTGTAGGGGGGATCAATCAGCCCCAGCATTTT
.	14	TRBV19	TRBJ1-1	.	CASRWVPQSAEAFF	TGTGCCAGTAGATGGGTCCCCCAGTCCGCTGAAGCTTTCTTT
.	17	TRBV7-2	TRBJ2-3	TRBD2	CASSSPLAGGPVDTQYF	TGTGCCAGCAGCTCCCCATTAGCGGGGGGGCCGGTAGATACGCAGTATTTT
.	15	TRBV10-3	TRBJ1-5	TRBD1	CAISEWTGTNQPQHF	TGTGCCATCAGTGAGTGGACAGGTACCAATCAGCCCCAGCATTTT
.	15	TRBV6-5	TRBJ2-7	TRBD2	CASSFLRTSSNEQYF	TGTGCCAGCAGTTTCCTCAGGACTAGCTCCAACGAGCAGTACTTC
.	15	TRBV9	TRBJ1-6	.	CASSVAGSVNSPLHF	TGTGCCAGCAGCGTAGCAGGGTCCGTGAATTCACCCCTCCACTTT
once	20	TRBV28	TRBJ2-1	TRBD2	CASSPLRGGVPGGSYNEQFF	TGTGCCAGCAGTCCCCTTCGGGGGGGCGTCCCTGGGGGCTCCTACAATGAGCAGTTCTTC
.	13	TRBV6-5	TRBJ1-3	.	CASSVNTGNTIYF	TGTGCCAGCAGTGTGAACACTGGAAACACCATATATTTT
.	23	TRBV12-5	TRBJ2-2	TRBD2	CASGPGLGGASGPSSTNTGELFF	TGTGCTAGTGGTCCCGGACTGGGGGGGGCTAGCGGGCCCAGCAGCACGAACACCGGGGAGCTGTTTTTT
.	14	TRBV5-5	TRBJ1-1	.	CASSLVGRNTEAFF	TGTGCCAGCAGCTTGGTCGGCAGAAACACTGAAGCTTTCTTT
.	15	TRBV6-4	TRBJ2-3	.	CASRPSHSSTDTQYF	TGTGCCAGCAGACCAAGTCACTCTAGCACAGATACGCAGTATTTT
.	20	TRBV19	TRBJ2-1	TRBD2	CASSISGTSGGPSSYNEQFF	TGTGCCAGTAGTATATCCGGGACTAGCGGGGGGCCGAGCTCCTACAATGAGCAGTTCTTC
.	13	TRBV5-6	TRBJ1-2	TRBD1	CASSLGTGYGYTF	TGTGCCAGCAGCTTGGGGACAGGCTATGGCTACACCTTC
.	13	TRBV28	TRBJ2-3	.	CASSPPRAYTQYF	TGTGCCAGCAGTCCCCCCCGGGCGTATACGCAGTATTTT
.	15	TRBV28	TRBJ2-5	.	CASSPLGTVQETQYF	TGTGCCAGCAGTCCCCTTGGTACAGTACAAGAGACCCAGTACTTC
.	14	TRBV5-6	TRBJ2-1	.	CASSLVGRGRGGFF	TGTGCCAGCAGCTTGGTTGGCAGGGGAAGGGGAGGGTTCTTC
.	13	TRBV12-5	TRBJ2-5	.	CASGLRQKETQYF	TGTGCTAGTGGTTTGAGGCAGAAAGAGACCCAGTACTTC
few	14	TRBV7-8	TRBJ2-4	.	CASGPSEAKNIQYF	TGTGCCAGCGGACCTTCGGAAGCCAAAAACATTCAGTACTTC
.	15	TRBV7-8	TRBJ2-1	TRBD2	CASSRLAGAYNEQFF	TGTGCCAGCAGCCGACTAGCGGGGGCCTACAATGAGCAGTTCTTC
.	16	TRBV18	TRBJ2-7	.	CASSPFSLQGSNEQYF	TGTGCCAGCTCACCGTTTTCTTTGCAGGGAAGTAACGAGCAGTACTTC
.	14	TRBV6-5	TRBJ1-6	TRBD1	CASNQQGGNSPLHF	TGTGCCAGCAACCAACAGGGGGGCAATTCACCCCTCCACTTT
.	15	TRBV19	TRBJ1-2	.	CASSSQEKPTYGYTF	TGTGCCAGTAGCTCTCAGGAAAAGCCCACCTATGGCTACACCTTC
.	17	TRBV2	TRBJ2-6	.	CASRAGIQGRGANVLTF	TGTGCCAGCAGGGCGGGAATACAGGGGCGAGGGGCCAACGTCCTGACTTTC
once	14	TRBV6-5	TRBJ1-4	.	CASSLTVMSEKLFF	TGTGCCAGCAGTCTGACAGTTATGAGTGAAAAACTGTTTTTT
.	13	TRBV28	TRBJ1-3	.	CASSPRSGNTIYF	TGTGCCAGCTCCCCGCGCTCTGGAAACACCATATATTTT
.	13	TRBV14	TRBJ2-3	.	CASSRRVFDTQYF	TGTGCCAGCAGCCGGCGGGTGTTTGATACGCAGTATTTT
few	13	TRBV7-6	TRBJ2-7	TRBD2	CASSRSGGYEQYF	TGTGCCAGCAGCCGTAGCGGGGGCTACGAGCAGTACTTC
.	13	TRBV5-1	TRBJ2-4	.	CASSLDSRDIQYF	TGCGCCAGCAGCCTTGATTCCAGGGACATTCAGTACTTC
.	15	TRBV25-1	TRBJ2-7	.	CASSATPTGAYEQYF	TGTGCCAGCAGTGCCACCCCGACAGGAGCCTACGAGCAGTACTTC
.	15	TRBV5-4	TRBJ1-4	TRBD1	CASSSAADRGEKLFF	TGTGCCAGCAGCTCCGCCGCCGACAGGGGTGAAAAACTGTTTTTT
.	14	TRBV4-1	TRBJ2-5	TRBD1	CASSQDDREETQYF	TGCGCCAGCAGCCAAGACGACAGGGAAGAGACCCAGTACTTC
.	16	TRBV15	TRBJ1-5	.	CATSRGGLPGGEPQHF	TGTGCCACCAGCAGAGGGGGATTACCAGGAGGTGAGCCCCAGCATTTT
.	14	TRBV7-9	TRBJ1-5	.	CASSFAAAGEPQHF	TGTGCCAGCAGCTTCGCGGCAGCCGGAGAGCCCCAGCATTTT
once	10	TRBV4-1	TRBJ2-5	.	CASSHQVPNF	TGCGCCAGCAGCCATCAAGTCCCCAACTTC
.	10	TRBV6-1	TRBJ1-6	.	CASSEARTLF	TGTGCCAGCAGTGAAGCTCGAACATTGTTT
.	12	TRBV10-1	TRBJ1-2	.	CASSEDSLSYTF	TGCGCCAGCAGTGAGGACAGCTTGAGCTACACCTTC
.	14	TRBV6-6	TRBJ2-3	.	CASSFRDGTDTQYF	TGTGCCAGCAGTTTCAGGGATGGGACAGATACGCAGTATTTT
.	15	TRBV9	TRBJ2-7	TRBD1	CASSVATGGTYEQYF	TGTGCCAGCAGCGTAGCCACAGGGGGTACCTACGAGCAGTACTTC
.	14	TRBV6-1	TRBJ1-2	.	CASSEYRTDYGYTF	TGTGCCAGCAGTGAATATAGGACAGATTATGGCTACACCTTC
.	12	TRBV5-1	TRBJ2-7	.	CASISGSYEQYF	TGCGCCAGCATTAGCGGTTCCTACGAGCAGTACTTC
.	16	TRBV4-2	TRBJ2-1	TRBD2	CASSFRLAGEGDEQFF	TGTGCCAGCAGCTTCCGACTAGCGGGGGAGGGGGATGAGCAGTTCTTC
.	15	TRBV14	TRBJ1-6	TRBD1	CASSHRQGRDSPLHF	TGTGCCAGCAGCCACCGACAGGGACGGGATTCACCCCTCCACTTT
.	14	TRBV29-1	TRBJ2-1	.	CSVEARDMLNEQFF	TGCAGCGTTGAAGCCCGGGACATGCTGAATGAGCAGTTCTTC